What follows are 31 T cell receptor beta chains derived from one specimen sequenced in a study of T cell repertoires in cytomegalovirus infection. TCRdb re-called the reads through MiXCR, storing one row per CDR3 protein. Altogether 350,000 to 550,000 distinct CDR3 sequences are present, 25% to 40% being singletons, with the ten largest covering 12% to 15%. The sample taken for sequencing was PBMCs. These TCRs come from a human donor in good health (CMV status not recorded). Some clones in this sample may be carry-over from other donors' samples.

The table lists this clonotype with a few counts. This rearrangement joins TRBV27 to TRBJ2-3, with 8 bases lining up with TRBD2. This CDR3 region has 16 residues. CDR1 is MNHEY, CDR2 SMNVEV, per germline (reference sequence). V was pared by 5 bases and J by 2 bases, with 9 bases of the junction left unmatched. The CDR3, as DNA: TGTGCCAGCAGTCCCACTTTACTAGCGGACACAGATACGCAGTATTTT. Protein product: CASSPTLLADTDTQYF.

This clonotype showed up many times. V gene TRBV7-2 combines with J gene TRBJ1-2; no reliable D call. V lost 3 bases and J 1 base, leaving 18 bases between the germline ends. From germline, CDR1 is SGHTA and CDR2 FQGNSA. The CDR3 runs to 17 residues. The CDR3 DNA sequence: TGTGCCAGCAGCTTGGGATCTGTACAGCCCCTTAACTATGGCTACACCTTC. Translated: CASSLGSVQPLNYGYTF.

The chain employs TRBV11-2 and TRBJ1-4; D not resolved. V lost 5 bases and J 8 bases, leaving 18 bases between the germline ends. CDR1 and CDR2 (germline): SGHAT, FQNNGV. This CDR3 region has 15 residues. Here the CDR3 DNA reads TGTGCCAGCAGCATTAGAGGCCTCGATCGGGAAAAACTGTTTTTT. Amino acid sequence: CASSIRGLDREKLFF.

CDR3 region: CASSQYGTGNYGYTF. CDR3 nucleotides: TGTGCCAGCAGCCAATATGGGACGGGTAACTATGGCTACACCTTC. The chain uses TRBV14 and TRBJ1-2; a weak D match, TRBD1 (5 bases). Germline-derived CDR1 and CDR2 are SGHDN and FVKESK. Trimming stripped 2 bases from V and 1 base from J, with 11 bases between. The CDR3 has 15 amino acids.

As to this clonotype: This may be a read error: a much more frequent sequence differs by one nucleotide. This chain connects TRBV12-3 or TRBV12-4 to TRBJ1-3; possible D gene TRBD1, 5 bases. The CDR3 has 14 residues. The CDR3 nucleotides read TGTGCCAGCAGTGCCACAGGAGGTGGAAACACCATAGATTTT. It specifies CASSATGGGNTIDF.

The chain employs TRBV6-6 and TRBJ1-5; D is unclear. Trimming removed 8 bases at V and 3 bases at J, with 11 bases between. The CDR3 has 13 residues. The germline V gene encodes CDR1 MNHNY and CDR2 SVGAGI (reference sequence). The CDR3 loop reads CASSPTNNQPQHF. DNA of the CDR3: TGTGCCAGCTCCCCCACAAACAATCAGCCCCAGCATTTT.

This sequence joins TRBV12-3 or TRBV12-4 and TRBJ1-1; D is undetermined. Between the trimmed V and J ends, which lost 3 bases and 6 bases, there was a span of 5 bases. This CDR3 has 11 residues. CDR3 amino acids: CASSFSSEAFF. The CDR3 DNA sequence: TGTGCCAGCAGTTTCAGCTCTGAAGCTTTCTTT.

This clonotype was found many times. The gene calls are TRBV10-3 and TRBJ2-6; D gene unclear. The CDR3 contains 15 residues. Germline assignment: CDR1 ENHRY and CDR2 SYGVKD. Trimming shortened V by 3 bases and J by 0 bases, and 6 bases separated the two germline ends. Here the CDR3 DNA reads TGTGCCATCAGTGACGGAAACTCTGGGGCCAACGTCCTGACTTTC. It is translated as CAISDGNSGANVLTF.

CDR3 DNA: TGCAGCGCCCGGACAGGGAGTAACACTGAAGCTTTCTTT. Translated, it gives CSARTGSNTEAFF. The chain recombines TRBV29-1 with TRBJ1-1; 8 bases align to TRBD1. Unmatched junction bases numbered 6, after V lost 7 bases and J lost 2 bases. Germline assignment: CDR1 SQVTM and CDR2 ANQGSEA. The length of the CDR3 is 13 residues.

The CDR3 bases are TGTGCCAGCAGTTACTTATCAGGGGGTACCTATAATTCACCCCTCCACTTT. Translated, it gives CASSYLSGGTYNSPLHF. The chain is built from TRBV6-6 and TRBJ1-6; 7 bases map to TRBD1. After removal of 1 base from V and 2 bases from J, the junction contained 5 bases not matched to a gene. Germline CDR1 MNHNY, CDR2 SVGAGI (reference sequence). This CDR3 is 17 amino acids long.

The rearrangement links TRBV20-1 to TRBJ2-5, with 7 bases aligning to TRBD2. The CDR3 sequence is 16 residues long. Trimming removed 1 base from V and 1 base from J; junction bases left unmatched: 9. Germline CDR1 is DFQATT and CDR2 is SNEGSKA (reference sequence). The CDR3 is CSARAGGGLSQETQYF. CDR3 in DNA: TGCAGTGCTAGAGCTGGCGGGGGTTTATCCCAAGAGACCCAGTACTTC.

This clonotype was seen only a few times. The chain recombines TRBV18 with TRBJ1-6; 7 bases agree with TRBD1. The length of the CDR3 is 18 residues. The germline CDR1 and CDR2 sequences are KGHSH and LQKENI. V was pared by 1 base and J by 5 bases, with 11 bases of the junction left unmatched. CDR3 DNA sequence: TGTGCCAGCTCACCACAGGTCTGGGACAGCGATCATAATTCACCCCTCCACTTT. As protein: CASSPQVWDSDHNSPLHF.

This clonotype came up a few times. This chain uses TRBV11-2 with TRBJ2-7; 9 bases are shared with TRBD2. V lost 4 bases and J lost 6; bases outside the gene matches: 7. This CDR3 spans 14 amino acids. Germline V lookup: CDR1 SGHAT, CDR2 FQNNGV. The chain's CDR3 is CASSSTSGLLEQYF. The CDR3 bases are TGTGCCAGCAGCTCGACTAGCGGCCTCCTCGAGCAGTACTTC.

The chain links TRBV12-3 or TRBV12-4 to TRBJ2-5, with 8 bases lining up with TRBD2. V lost 5 bases to trimming and J lost 1 base; unmatched junction nucleotides: 6. CDR3 length equals 15 residues. CDR3: CASSREGKPQETQYF. As DNA, the CDR3 is TGTGCCAGCAGTCGGGAGGGGAAGCCCCAAGAGACCCAGTACTTC.

Remarks on this clonotype: This may arise from a read error, as a much more abundant clone is one base away. This sequence joins TRBV12-3 or TRBV12-4 and TRBJ1-5; no reliable D call. This CDR3 comprises 13 residues. V was clipped by 4 bases and J by 6 bases, with 10 bases between them. CDR3 nucleotides: TGTGCCAGCAGTTCCCAGGTGATTCAGCCCCAGCATTTT. This sequence encodes CASSSQVIQPQHF.

About this clonotype itself: At one boundary the junction diverges from the germline segment, which might be a read error. The chain joins TRBV18 to TRBJ2-7, with a tentative D call TRBD1 (5 bases). Per the germline V gene, CDR1 is KGHSH and CDR2 is LQKENI. The CDR3 is 15 residues long. Here the CDR3 reads CASSPGQGPSHEQYF. CDR3 nucleotides: TGTGCCAGCTCACCGGGGCAGGGCCCCTCCCACGAGCAGTACTTC.

About this clonotype: This sequence may be a read error, since a much larger clone differs from it by one base. The chain joins TRBV11-2 to TRBJ2-7, with TRBD1 as a possible D gene (6 bases). This CDR3 region has 11 residues. CDR1 is SGHAT, CDR2 FQNNGV, per germline. Trimming left V 4 bases short and J 5 bases short, with 6 bases between. CDR3 sequence: CASSYRDEQYF. CDR3 in DNA: TGTGCCAGCAGCTACAGGGACGAGCAGTACTTC.

The chain recombines TRBV27 with TRBJ2-7, with 7 bases matching TRBD2. The germline V gene encodes CDR1 MNHEY and CDR2 SMNVEV (reference sequence). The CDR3 runs to 15 residues. Trimming removed 0 bases from V and 4 bases from J; junction bases left unmatched: 6. Written as DNA, the CDR3 is TGTGCCAGCAGTTTATCGGGGGGGACGCCTTACGAGCAGTACTTC. This sequence encodes CASSLSGGTPYEQYF.

This clonotype appeared many times. CDR3 protein: CSASQGSNQPQHF. The CDR3 DNA is TGCAGTGCTAGCCAGGGGAGCAATCAGCCCCAGCATTTT. This chain links TRBV20-1 with TRBJ1-5; maybe TRBD1 (6 bases). The CDR3 sequence is 13 residues long. Germline values: CDR1 DFQATT, CDR2 SNEGSKA (reference sequence). The germline V and J ends were trimmed by 3 bases and 1 base, with 7 bases remaining between them.

J is TRBJ1-4 and V is TRBV7-2, with a possible D match to TRBD1 (6 bases). This CDR3 is 16 amino acids long. Germline CDR1 SGHTA, CDR2 FQGNSA. With 1 base removed from V and 4 bases from J, the gap between germline ends came to 13 bases. CDR3 loop: CASSLVGGQNNEKLFF. In DNA form, the CDR3 reads TGTGCCAGCAGCTTAGTTGGAGGACAGAATAATGAAAAACTGTTTTTT.

V usage is TRBV4-1 and J usage is TRBJ2-3; 8 bases match TRBD2. Germline CDR1 MGHRA, CDR2 YSYEKL. V trimming: 1 base; J trimming: 4 bases; junction bases outside the gene matches: 7. CDR3 length: 16 amino acids. This chain's CDR3 is CASSQGGRGVADTQYF. CDR3 nucleotides: TGCGCCAGCAGCCAAGGGGGGCGGGGGGTGGCAGATACGCAGTATTTT.

This clonotype was picked up a small number of times. The chain recombines TRBV11-2 with TRBJ2-3; no definite D call. Germline loops: CDR1 SGHAT, CDR2 FQNNGV. CDR3 length: 14 amino acids. V shed 0 bases and J shed 5 bases, with 9 bases lying between them. The CDR3 region has the DNA TGTGCCAGCAGCTTAGATGTCCAGCTAGATACGCAGTATTTT. This sequence encodes CASSLDVQLDTQYF.

Remarks on this clonotype: No conserved phenylalanine or tryptophan is present at the end of the CDR3, so a read error is the likely explanation. The chain uses TRBV7-2 and TRBJ2-1; D is uncertain. V was clipped by 3 bases and J by 7 bases, with 4 bases between them. Germline CDR1 is SGHTA and CDR2 is FQGNSA. CDR3 size: 11 residues. The CDR3 DNA reads as TGTGCCAGCAGCTTCCAGAATGAGCAGTTCTTA. Encoded protein: CASSFQNEQFL.

This clonotype was seen at least ten times. The rearrangement joins TRBV12-3 or TRBV12-4 to TRBJ2-4; 13 bases agree with TRBD2. This CDR3 has 19 residues. Losses at the gene ends were 7 bases for V and 1 base for J; bases not matched to a gene: 13. CDR3 sequence reads: CASTEGRLAGGPAKNIQYF. CDR3 nucleotide sequence: TGTGCCAGCACCGAGGGAAGACTAGCGGGGGGCCCTGCCAAAAACATTCAGTACTTC.

The rearrangement links TRBV20-1 to TRBJ2-7; 7 nucleotides agree with TRBD1. The CDR3 covers 14 residues. The V segment lost 4 bases and the J segment 5 bases; nucleotides outside the gene matches: 11. The germline CDR1 and CDR2 sequences are DFQATT and SNEGSKA (reference sequence). CDR3 protein: CSATGGGMFDEQYF. CDR3 coding DNA: TGCAGTGCTACAGGGGGTGGGATGTTTGACGAGCAGTACTTC.

On this clonotype itself: A much more abundant neighbour one base away suggests this may be a read error. Because the CDR3 is missing its conserved closing phenylalanine or tryptophan, this is likely a read error. The rearrangement links TRBV7-2 to TRBJ2-1; TRBD1 or TRBD2 may be the D gene (6 bases each). This CDR3 spans 14 amino acids. V shed 6 bases and J shed 9 bases, with 18 bases lying between them. The V gene's germline CDR1 is SGHTA and CDR2 FQGNSA. CDR3 sequence reads: CASSTKGGPGEQFV. The CDR3 DNA reads as TGTGCCAGCAGTACGAAGGGGGGTCCGGGTGAGCAGTTCGTC.

The rearrangement joins TRBV4-3 to TRBJ2-2; no clear D. The germline V gene encodes CDR1 LGHNA and CDR2 YSLEER. CDR3 length: 14 residues. Trimming stripped 2 bases from V and 0 bases from J, with 4 bases between. The CDR3 DNA reads TGCGCCAGCAGCCAACCTGCGAACACCGGGGAGCTGTTTTTT. Protein sequence: CASSQPANTGELFF.

The genes are TRBV4-3 and TRBJ2-1, with 12 positions matching TRBD2. This CDR3 has 16 residues. Germline CDR1 reads LGHNA; CDR2 reads YSLEER. After removal of 0 bases from V and 8 bases from J, the junction contained 5 bases not matched to a gene. The CDR3 nucleotides are TGCGCCAGCAGCCAAGATAGACTAGCGGGGGCCCATGAGCAGTTCTTC. Its protein is CASSQDRLAGAHEQFF.

The CDR3 region has the DNA TGCGCCAGCAGCTTGCGGACAGCCAACTACGAGCAGTACTTC. Amino acids: CASSLRTANYEQYF. V is TRBV5-1 and J is TRBJ2-7; perhaps TRBD1 as D (6 bases). V was pared by 1 base and J by 3 bases, with 11 bases between. Germline CDR1 reads SGHRS; CDR2 reads YFSETQ. The CDR3 loop spans 14 amino acids.

This clonotype was seen only a few times. This chain links TRBV7-9 with TRBJ1-1; D is uncertain. The CDR3 loop spans 13 amino acids. CDR1 SEHNR and CDR2 FQNEAQ come from the germline V gene (reference sequence). The ends were cut back, 6 bases at V and 1 base at J, with 9 bases in the middle. The CDR3 nucleotides are TGTGCCAGCAGGGGAGGTGGGAACACTGAAGCTTTCTTT. This gives the protein CASRGGGNTEAFF.

This clonotype has a handful of counts. This chain joins TRBV27 and TRBJ1-2; D is possibly TRBD1 (6 bases). Trimming took 2 bases from V and 3 from J, leaving 13 bases between them. Looked up from germline, CDR1 is MNHEY and CDR2 is SMNVEV (reference sequence). This CDR3 has 15 amino acids. The CDR3 DNA reads as TGTGCCAGCAGTTTAGCCCCCCAGGGGCACTATGGCTACACCTTC. This gives the protein CASSLAPQGHYGYTF.